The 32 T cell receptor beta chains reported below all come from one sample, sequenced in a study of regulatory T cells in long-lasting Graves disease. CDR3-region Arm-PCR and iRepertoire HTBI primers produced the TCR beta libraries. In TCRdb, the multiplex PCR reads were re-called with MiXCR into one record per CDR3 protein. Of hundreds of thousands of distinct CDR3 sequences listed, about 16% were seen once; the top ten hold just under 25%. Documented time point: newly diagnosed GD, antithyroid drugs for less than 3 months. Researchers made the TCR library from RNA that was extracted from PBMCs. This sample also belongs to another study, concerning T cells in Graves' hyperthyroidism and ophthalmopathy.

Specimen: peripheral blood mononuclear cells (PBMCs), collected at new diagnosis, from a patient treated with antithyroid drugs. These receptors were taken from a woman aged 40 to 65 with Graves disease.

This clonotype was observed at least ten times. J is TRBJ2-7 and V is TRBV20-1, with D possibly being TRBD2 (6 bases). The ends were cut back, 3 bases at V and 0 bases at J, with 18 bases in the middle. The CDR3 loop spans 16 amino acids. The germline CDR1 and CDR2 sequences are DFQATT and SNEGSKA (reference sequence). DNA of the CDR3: TGCAGTGCTAGTGGAGGGGAGGATCGAGGCTCCTACGAGCAGTACTTC. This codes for CSASGGEDRGSYEQYF.

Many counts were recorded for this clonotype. As DNA, the CDR3 is TGTGCCAGCAGTCAACTGGGGGGCTACACCTTC. This encodes CASSQLGGYTF. The chain couples TRBV28 to TRBJ1-2; D unresolved. Germline assignment: CDR1 MDHEN and CDR2 SYDVKM. V lost 5 bases to trimming and J lost 8 bases, with 9 bases between them. The CDR3 sequence is 11 residues long.

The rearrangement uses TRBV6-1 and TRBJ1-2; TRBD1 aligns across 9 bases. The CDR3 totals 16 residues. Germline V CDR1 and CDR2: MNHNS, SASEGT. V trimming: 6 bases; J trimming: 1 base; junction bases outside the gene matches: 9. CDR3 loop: CASSPPLGQGNYGYTF. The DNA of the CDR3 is TGTGCCAGCAGCCCCCCCCTGGGACAGGGTAACTATGGCTACACCTTC.

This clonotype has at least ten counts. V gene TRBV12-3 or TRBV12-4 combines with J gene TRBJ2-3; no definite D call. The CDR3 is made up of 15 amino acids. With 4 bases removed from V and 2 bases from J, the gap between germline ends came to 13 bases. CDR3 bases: TGTGCCAGCAGTTCCTACGTCCGATCCACAGATACGCAGTATTTT. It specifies CASSSYVRSTDTQYF.

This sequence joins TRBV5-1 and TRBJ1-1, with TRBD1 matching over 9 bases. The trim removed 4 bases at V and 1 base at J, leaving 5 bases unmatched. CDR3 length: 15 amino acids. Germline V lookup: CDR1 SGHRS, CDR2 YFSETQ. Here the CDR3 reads CASSGRDRANTEAFF. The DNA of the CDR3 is TGCGCCAGCAGCGGCCGGGACAGGGCGAACACTGAAGCTTTCTTT. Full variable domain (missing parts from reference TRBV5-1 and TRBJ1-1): KAGVTQTPRYLIKTRGQQVTLSCSPISGHRSVSWYQQTPGQGLQFLFEYFSETQRNKGNFPGRFSGRQFSNSRSEMNVSTLELGDSALYLCASSGRDRANTEAFFGQGTRLTVV.

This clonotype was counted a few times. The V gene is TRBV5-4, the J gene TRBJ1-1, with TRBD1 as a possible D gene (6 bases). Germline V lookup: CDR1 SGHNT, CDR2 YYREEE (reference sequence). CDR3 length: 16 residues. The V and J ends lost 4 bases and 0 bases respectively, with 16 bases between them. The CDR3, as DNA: TGTGCCAGCAGCCTAAAGAACGGGGGCATGAACACTGAAGCTTTCTTT. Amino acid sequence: CASSLKNGGMNTEAFF.

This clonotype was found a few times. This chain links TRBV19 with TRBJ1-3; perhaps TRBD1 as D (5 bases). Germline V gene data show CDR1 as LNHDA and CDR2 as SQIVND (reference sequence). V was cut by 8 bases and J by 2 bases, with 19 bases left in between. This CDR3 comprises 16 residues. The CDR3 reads CASQTGGGNPGNTIYF. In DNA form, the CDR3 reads TGTGCCAGTCAGACCGGCGGGGGGAACCCTGGAAACACCATATATTTT.

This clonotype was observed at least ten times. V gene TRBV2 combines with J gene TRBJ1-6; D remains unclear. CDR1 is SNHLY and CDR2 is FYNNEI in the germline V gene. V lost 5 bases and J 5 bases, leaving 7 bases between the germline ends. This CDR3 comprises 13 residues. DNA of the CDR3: TGTGCCAGCAGTCGGGGAGATAATTCACCCCTCCACTTT. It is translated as CASSRGDNSPLHF.

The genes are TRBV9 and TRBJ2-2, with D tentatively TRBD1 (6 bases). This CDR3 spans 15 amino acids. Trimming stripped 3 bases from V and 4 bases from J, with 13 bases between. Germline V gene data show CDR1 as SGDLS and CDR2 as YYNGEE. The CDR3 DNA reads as TGTGCCAGCAGCGCTCAGGGGCAGGGCACCGGGGAGCTGTTTTTT. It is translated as CASSAQGQGTGELFF.

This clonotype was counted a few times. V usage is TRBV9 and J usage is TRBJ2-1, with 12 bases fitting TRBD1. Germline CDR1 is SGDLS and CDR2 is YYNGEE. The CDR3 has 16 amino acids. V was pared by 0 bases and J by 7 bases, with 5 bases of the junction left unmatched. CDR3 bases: TGTGCCAGCAGCGTAGATGGGACAGGGGGCGGAAATGAGCAGTTCTTC. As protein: CASSVDGTGGGNEQFF. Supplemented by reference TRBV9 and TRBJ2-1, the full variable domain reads DSGVTQTPKHLITATGQRVTLRCSPRSGDLSVYWYQQSLDQGLQFLIQYYNGEERAKGNILERFSAQQFPDLHSELNLSSLELGDSALYFCASSVDGTGGGNEQFFGPGTRLTVL.

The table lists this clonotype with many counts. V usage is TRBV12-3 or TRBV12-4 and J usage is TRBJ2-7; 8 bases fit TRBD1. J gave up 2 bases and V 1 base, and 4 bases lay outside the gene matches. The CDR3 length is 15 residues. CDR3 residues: CASSLVGQAPYEQYF. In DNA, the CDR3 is TGTGCCAGCAGTTTAGTGGGACAGGCACCCTACGAGCAGTACTTC.

The CDR3 DNA follows: TGTGCCAGCAGCCTCAGTCTGGATCAGCCCCAGCATTTT. It translates to CASSLSLDQPQHF. The rearrangement joins TRBV6-1 to TRBJ1-5; D gene ambiguous. Germline values: CDR1 MNHNS, CDR2 SASEGT. V gave up 6 bases and J gave up 5 bases, with 11 bases separating them. This CDR3 has 13 residues.

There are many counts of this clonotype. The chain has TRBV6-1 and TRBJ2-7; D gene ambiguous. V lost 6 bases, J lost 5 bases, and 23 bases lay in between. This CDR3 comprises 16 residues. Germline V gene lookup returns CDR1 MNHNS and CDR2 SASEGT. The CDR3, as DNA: TGTGCCAGCAGCACCCGGACGGGCGCTTACCCCCACGAGCAGTACTTC. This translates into CASSTRTGAYPHEQYF.

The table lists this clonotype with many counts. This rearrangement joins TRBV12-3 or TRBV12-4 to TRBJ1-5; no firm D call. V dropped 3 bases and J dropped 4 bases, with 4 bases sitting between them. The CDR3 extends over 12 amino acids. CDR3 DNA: TGTGCCAGCAGTTTTGAGAATCAGCCCCAGCATTTT. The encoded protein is CASSFENQPQHF.

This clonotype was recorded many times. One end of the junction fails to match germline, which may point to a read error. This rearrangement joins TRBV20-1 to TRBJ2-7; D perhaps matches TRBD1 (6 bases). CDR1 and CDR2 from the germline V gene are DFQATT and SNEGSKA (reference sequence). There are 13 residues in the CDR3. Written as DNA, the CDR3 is TGCAGTGCTAGAGATCGTATGGGGGCCCCGGTGCTATTC. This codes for CSARDRMGAPVLF.

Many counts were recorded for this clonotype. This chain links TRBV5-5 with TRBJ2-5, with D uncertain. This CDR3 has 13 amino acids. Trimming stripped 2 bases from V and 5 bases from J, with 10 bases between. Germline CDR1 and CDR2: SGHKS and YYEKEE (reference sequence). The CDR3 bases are TGTGCCAGCAGCTTCACTGCTACGGAGACCCAGTACTTC. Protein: CASSFTATETQYF.

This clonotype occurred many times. CDR3 amino acids: CAFDRGQETQYF. The DNA for the CDR3 is TGTGCCTTCGACAGGGGGCAGGAGACCCAGTACTTC. J is TRBJ2-5 and V is TRBV30; 10 bases map to TRBD1. Germline CDR1 reads GTSNPN; CDR2 reads SVGIG (reference sequence). With 7 bases clipped from V and 5 bases from J, the junction kept 4 bases outside the gene matches. This CDR3 has 12 residues.

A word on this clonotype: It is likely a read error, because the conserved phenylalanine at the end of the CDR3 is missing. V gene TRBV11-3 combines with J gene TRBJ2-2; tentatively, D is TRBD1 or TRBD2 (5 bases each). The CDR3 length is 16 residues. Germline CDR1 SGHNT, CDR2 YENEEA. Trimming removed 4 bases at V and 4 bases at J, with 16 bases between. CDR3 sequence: CASSYRGVSGTGELFL. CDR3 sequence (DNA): TGTGCCAGCAGCTATAGAGGGGTTTCTGGCACCGGGGAGCTGTTTCTT.

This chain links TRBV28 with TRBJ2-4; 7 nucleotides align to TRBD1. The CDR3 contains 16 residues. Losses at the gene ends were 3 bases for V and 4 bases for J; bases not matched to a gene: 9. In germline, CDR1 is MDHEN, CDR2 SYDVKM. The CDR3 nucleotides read TGTGCCAGCAGTTTGGTAACAGGGGCTCTAAAAAACATTCAGTACTTC. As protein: CASSLVTGALKNIQYF.

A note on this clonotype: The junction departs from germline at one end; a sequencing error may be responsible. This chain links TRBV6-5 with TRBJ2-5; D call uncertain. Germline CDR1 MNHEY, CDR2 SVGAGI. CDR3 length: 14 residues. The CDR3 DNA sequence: TGTGCCAGCAGTTACTCGGGCCCCCAAGGGACCCAGTACTTC. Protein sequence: CASSYSGPQGTQYF.

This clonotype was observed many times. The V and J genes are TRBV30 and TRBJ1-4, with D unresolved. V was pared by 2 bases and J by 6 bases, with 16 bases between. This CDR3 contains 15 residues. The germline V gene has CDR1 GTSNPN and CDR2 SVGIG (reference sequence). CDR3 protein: CAWSPRGMRYEKLFF. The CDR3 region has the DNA TGTGCCTGGAGTCCCAGAGGGATGAGATATGAAAAACTGTTTTTT.

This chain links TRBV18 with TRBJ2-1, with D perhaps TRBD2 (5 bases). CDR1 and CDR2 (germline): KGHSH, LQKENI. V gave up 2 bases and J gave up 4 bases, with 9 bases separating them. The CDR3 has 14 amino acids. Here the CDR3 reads CASSPTRVYNEQFF. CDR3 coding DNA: TGTGCCAGCTCACCAACGCGGGTATACAATGAGCAGTTCTTC.

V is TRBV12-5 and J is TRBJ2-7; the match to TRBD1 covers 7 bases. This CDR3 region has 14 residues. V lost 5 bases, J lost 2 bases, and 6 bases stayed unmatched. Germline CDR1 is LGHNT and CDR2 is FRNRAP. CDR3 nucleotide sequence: TGTGCTAGTGGTCCCCCGACAGGGACCTACGAGCAGTACTTC. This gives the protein CASGPPTGTYEQYF.

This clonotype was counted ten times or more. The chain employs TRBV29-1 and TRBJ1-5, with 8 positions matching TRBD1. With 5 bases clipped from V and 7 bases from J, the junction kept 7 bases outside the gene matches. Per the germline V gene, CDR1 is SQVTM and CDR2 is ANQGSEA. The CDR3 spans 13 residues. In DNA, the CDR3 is TGCAGCGTTACGGACGGACAGGGCCAGCCCCAGCATTTT. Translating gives CSVTDGQGQPQHF.

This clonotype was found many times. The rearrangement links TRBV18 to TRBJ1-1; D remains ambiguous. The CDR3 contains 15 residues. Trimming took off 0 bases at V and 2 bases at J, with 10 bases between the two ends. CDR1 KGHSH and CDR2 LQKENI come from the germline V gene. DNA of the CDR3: TGTGCCAGCTCACCACCGAACACTGGAAACACTGAAGCTTTCTTT. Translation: CASSPPNTGNTEAFF.

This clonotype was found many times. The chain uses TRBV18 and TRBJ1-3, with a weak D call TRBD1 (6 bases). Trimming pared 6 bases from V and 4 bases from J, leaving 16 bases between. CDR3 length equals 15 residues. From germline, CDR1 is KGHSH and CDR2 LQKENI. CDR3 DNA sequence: TGTGCCAGCTCTTCTGGGACAACCTCGGGAAACACCATATATTTT. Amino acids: CASSSGTTSGNTIYF.

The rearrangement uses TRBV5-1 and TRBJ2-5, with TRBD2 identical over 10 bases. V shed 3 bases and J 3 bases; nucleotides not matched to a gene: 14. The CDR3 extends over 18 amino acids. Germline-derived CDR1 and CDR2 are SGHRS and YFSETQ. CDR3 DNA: TGCGCCAGCAGCTGGCGGGGGCTAGCGGGGGTAAACGAAGAGACCCAGTACTTC. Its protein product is CASSWRGLAGVNEETQYF. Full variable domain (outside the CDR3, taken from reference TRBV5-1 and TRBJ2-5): KAGVTQTPRYLIKTRGQQVTLSCSPISGHRSVSWYQQTPGQGLQFLFEYFSETQRNKGNFPGRFSGRQFSNSRSEMNVSTLELGDSALYLCASSWRGLAGVNEETQYFGPGTRLLVL.

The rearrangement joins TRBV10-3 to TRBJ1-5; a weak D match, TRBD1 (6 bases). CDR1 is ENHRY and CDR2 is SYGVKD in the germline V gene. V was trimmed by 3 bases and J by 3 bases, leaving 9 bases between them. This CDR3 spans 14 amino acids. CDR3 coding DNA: TGTGCCATCAGTGAACAGGGCCCCAATCAGCCCCAGCATTTT. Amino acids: CAISEQGPNQPQHF.

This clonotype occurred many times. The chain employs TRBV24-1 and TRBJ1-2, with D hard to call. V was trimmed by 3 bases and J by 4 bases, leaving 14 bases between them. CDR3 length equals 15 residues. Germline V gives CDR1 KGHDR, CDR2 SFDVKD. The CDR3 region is CATSDAAIGGYGYTF. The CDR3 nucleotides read TGTGCCACCAGTGATGCGGCAATAGGTGGCTATGGCTACACCTTC.

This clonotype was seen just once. CDR3 nucleotides: TGCAGTGCTAGAGGCTACAGCGGGGGGATATACAATGAGCAGTTCTTC. Protein sequence: CSARGYSGGIYNEQFF. The chain links TRBV20-1 to TRBJ2-1; 9 bases map to TRBD2. The CDR3 covers 16 residues. Per germline, CDR1 DFQATT and CDR2 SNEGSKA (reference sequence). The ends lost 1 base at V and 4 bases at J; junction bases unmatched: 8.

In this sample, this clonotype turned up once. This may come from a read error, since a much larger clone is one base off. The CDR3: CASSLGRGAMNTEAFF. The CDR3 DNA is TGTGCCAGCAGTTTAGGTCGGGGGGCCATGAACACTGAAGCTTTCTTT. This chain links TRBV12-3 or TRBV12-4 with TRBJ1-1, with D perhaps TRBD1 (6 bases). The ends were cut back, 1 base at V and 0 bases at J, with 12 bases in the middle. The CDR3 is 16 residues long.

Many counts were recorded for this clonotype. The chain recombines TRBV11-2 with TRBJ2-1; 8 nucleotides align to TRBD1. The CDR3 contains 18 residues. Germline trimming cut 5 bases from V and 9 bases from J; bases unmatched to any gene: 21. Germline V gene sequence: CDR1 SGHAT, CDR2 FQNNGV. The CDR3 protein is CASSKIQGALLPGSEQFF. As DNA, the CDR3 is TGTGCCAGCAGCAAAATTCAGGGGGCTCTTCTGCCAGGGAGTGAGCAGTTCTTC. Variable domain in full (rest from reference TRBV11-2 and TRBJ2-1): EAGVAQSPRYKIIEKRQSVAFWCNPISGHATLYWYQQILGQGPKLLIQFQNNGVVDDSQLPKDRFSAERLKGVDSTLKIQPAKLEDSAVYLCASSKIQGALLPGSEQFFGPGTRLTVL.